A selection of T cell receptor beta chains follows, all from one sample in a study of CD8+ T cells in alopecia areata. Profiled with immunoSEQ multiplex PCR; TCRdb holds only in-frame clones, not every one. Among about 260,000 clones listed, 45% to 70% were seen once. Sequenced material: CD4+ T cells sorted from blood, taken around week 52, from a patient treated with tofacitinib. These receptors were obtained from a human donor with alopecia areata. The CDR3 runs from the conserved cysteine through the conserved F or W. D genes are given only for firm matches. Not every row has a clone size; where given, it reads once, few, many or a size class.

D: TRBD1
size: .
V: TRBV30
J: TRBJ1-3
DNA: TGTGCCTGGAGTGTGACAGGGTACGGAAACACCATATATTTT
CDR3: CAWSVTGYGNTIYF

D: TRBD1
size: .
V: TRBV6-5
J: TRBJ2-2
DNA: TGTGCCAGCACCGGGACAGGGTGGACCGGGGAGCTGTTTTTT
CDR3: CASTGTGWTGELFF

D: .
size: .
V: TRBV6-1
J: TRBJ1-5
DNA: TGTGCCAGCAGTGACGGTCGGCGACTCAGAATGGGTCAGCCCCAGCATTTT
CDR3: CASSDGRRLRMGQPQHF

D: .
size: once
V: TRBV29-1
J: TRBJ2-1
DNA: TGCAGCGTTGAAGAGGTGGCAGGGTCTGCCTACAATGAGCAGTTCTTC
CDR3: CSVEEVAGSAYNEQFF

D: .
size: .
V: TRBV9
J: TRBJ2-7
DNA: TGTGCCAGCAGCGTAGGGGTTTCCTACGAGCAGTACTTC
CDR3: CASSVGVSYEQYF

D: .
size: .
V: TRBV6-5
J: TRBJ1-2
DNA: TGTGCCAGCAGCCCCGCCGGTCAAACCGGGGGCTACACCTTC
CDR3: CASSPAGQTGGYTF

D: .
size: few
V: TRBV6-1
J: TRBJ1-2
DNA: TGTGCCAGCAGTGAAATGGGGAACTATGGCTACACCTTC
CDR3: CASSEMGNYGYTF

D: .
size: few
V: TRBV29-1
J: TRBJ1-2
DNA: TGCAGCGCCGAACAGGGTTATGGCTACACCTTC
CDR3: CSAEQGYGYTF

D: .
size: few
V: TRBV5-1
J: TRBJ1-1
DNA: TGCGCCAGCAGCCTACAGGGAAATGAAGCTTTCTTT
CDR3: CASSLQGNEAFF

D: TRBD1
size: few
V: TRBV18
J: TRBJ1-1
DNA: TGTGCCAGCTCACCATGGGTACCCGGGACAGGGTCCACTGAAGCTTTCTTT
CDR3: CASSPWVPGTGSTEAFF

D: TRBD1
size: .
V: TRBV7-2
J: TRBJ1-2
DNA: TGTGCCAGCAGCCTCCTCTCAACAGGGGGTGGCTACACCTTC
CDR3: CASSLLSTGGGYTF

D: .
size: .
V: TRBV7-3
J: TRBJ2-1
DNA: TGTGCCAGCAGCCAATCAAGCTCCTACAATGAGCAGTTCTTC
CDR3: CASSQSSSYNEQFF

D: .
size: .
V: TRBV30
J: TRBJ1-5
DNA: TGTGCCTGCCGTCAAATGGGGGGGAAGGGGCAGCCCCAGCATTTT
CDR3: CACRQMGGKGQPQHF

D: TRBD1
size: .
V: TRBV27
J: TRBJ1-2
DNA: TGTGCCAGCAGACCCCCGGGGACAGGGGAGGGTGGCTACACCTTC
CDR3: CASRPPGTGEGGYTF

D: .
size: .
V: TRBV7-2
J: TRBJ2-3
DNA: TGTGCCAGCTCCCCTAGGGCTAGCGCAGATACGCAGTATTTT
CDR3: CASSPRASADTQYF